The entry below gives a single T cell receptor (beta chain) sequence along with its context. The sample comes from a study of blood T cell repertoires in COVID-19. Across the study: PBMCs, B-cell-depleted T cells, or T cells provided the cDNA or gDNA that made up the material.

In germline, CDR1 is SGHNT, CDR2 YENEEA. This CDR3 has 15 amino acids. Between the trimmed V and J ends, which lost 5 bases and 6 bases, there was a span of 19 bases. Clones were sequenced by immunoSEQ multiplex PCR, and TCRdb holds only the in-frame ones, with some missing. The table includes tens of thousands of clones, about 86% detected once. Sequences were obtained from peripheral blood. The clonotype was recovered from a woman in her 70s with active COVID-19. The chain couples TRBV11-3 to TRBJ1-1; D is ambiguous. The CDR3 spells CASSPRAAPVAEAFF. The CDR3 nucleotides are TGTGCCAGCAGCCCGCGGGCAGCCCCTGTCGCTGAAGCTTTCTTT.